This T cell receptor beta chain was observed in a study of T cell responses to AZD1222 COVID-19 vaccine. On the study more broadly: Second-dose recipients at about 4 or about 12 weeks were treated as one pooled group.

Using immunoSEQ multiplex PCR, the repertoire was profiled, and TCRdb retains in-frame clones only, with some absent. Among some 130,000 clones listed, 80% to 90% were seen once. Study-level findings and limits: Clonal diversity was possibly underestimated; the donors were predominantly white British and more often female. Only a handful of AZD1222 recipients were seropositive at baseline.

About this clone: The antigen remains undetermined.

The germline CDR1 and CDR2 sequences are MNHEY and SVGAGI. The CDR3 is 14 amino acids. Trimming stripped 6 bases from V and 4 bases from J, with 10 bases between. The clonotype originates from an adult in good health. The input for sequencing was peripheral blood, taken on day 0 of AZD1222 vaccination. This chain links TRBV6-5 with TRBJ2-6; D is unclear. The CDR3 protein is CASRGNVGANVLTF. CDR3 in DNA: TGTGCCAGCAGGGGTAACGTAGGGGCCAACGTCCTGACTTTC.